This T cell receptor (beta chain) was sequenced for a study of beta chain features in type 1 diabetes. V was pared by 8 bases and J by 0 bases, with 10 bases between. CDR1 and CDR2 (germline): MGHDK, SYGVNS. This CDR3 has 13 residues. Whole-study results and caveats: Unsettled here was the matter of whether HLA type influences TCRB rearrangement. Shorter templates might be favored by PCR, equally in patients and controls. Significant though moderate, a shortening of TCRB CDR3s appeared in all four CD4+ subsets of Type 1 diabetes patients.

This clone came up a few times. Its antigen is unidentified. The sequenced template was cDNA made from the entire isolated RNA. The protocol was immunoSEQ multiplex PCR, while the TCRdb copy is restricted to in-frame clones and leaves out a portion. The sample lists 240,000 or so clones; less than 35% were seen once. The material sequenced was central memory CD4+ T cells from blood. V is TRBV25-1 and J is TRBJ1-1, with TRBD1 as a possible D gene (5 bases). The receptor was isolated from a man aged 30 to 45 in good health. CDR3 bases: TGTGCCAGCGAAGACAGACTGAACACTGAAGCTTTCTTT. It yields the protein CASEDRLNTEAFF.